Included here is one TCR beta chain sequence, with context. Its antigen is unknown. One base away there is no much larger clone; base qualities are not given. Enrolling through a virtual design, the prospective study's participants ranged in age from roughly 18 to 95 years and lived across about two dozen United States geographic areas. In the prospective study, cohorts were assigned on the basis of participant-reported clinical history obtained from a screening survey and a study questionnaire. Recovered participants in ImmuneRACE Cohort 3 were defined by two consecutive negative NP/OP PCR tests, clearance by a healthcare professional, or resolution of symptoms. In the prospective study, whole blood, serum and a nasopharyngeal or oropharyngeal swab were collected from each participant by mobile phlebotomists. Prospective study participants could optionally give additional blood draws and questionnaires over an approximately two-month period. Before DNA extraction, blood samples from the prospective study were shipped at room temperature or frozen.

The source of the sample is a study of blood T cell repertoires in COVID-19 (dated by TCRdb to about 2020). With regard to the full study: Collaborator samples came from the United States, Italy and Spain and covered acute and convalescent phases of COVID-19. The prospective study material was composed of cDNA or gDNA derived from T cells, B-cell-depleted T cells, or PBMCs. The dataset comprised deeply sampled blood TCRbeta repertoires from subjects exposed to, actively infected with, or recovered from COVID-19. The repertoires were released in a freely available public database meant as a resource for research on the immune response to SARS-CoV-2. Samples were obtained from the ongoing ImmuneRACE study (first 160 participants) and from 1,000 to 1,500 subjects provided by 6 global collaborators. Nearly every sample came with metadata listing a de-identified subject ID, COVID-19 status, age in years and sex. HLA class I and class II types, where available, came from metadata supplied by the sample provider rather than from assay-based typing.

The paper's findings and limits, for the study overall: Clinical and demographic metadata were provided uncurated, with the amount varying by source and participant.

The immunoSEQ Assay, a bias-controlled multiplex PCR, was used to amplify TCRbeta CDR3 regions from genomic DNA. Under the source paper's analysis protocol: Nucleated cell counts per sample were estimated from amplification of reference gene primers within the assay. To quantify the absolute abundance of each unique TCRbeta CDR3 rearrangement, sequence reads were collapsed and filtered. Productive Simpson clonality was computed per sample as the square root of Simpson's diversity index over productive rearrangements. The table was pulled from immuneACCESS by TCRdb, which kept in-frame rearrangements only. Such tables lose some clones; where checked, under half of the loss comes from unresolved V genes, and the rest has no known cause. The DNA gave D and trimming, while V, J and clone size come from that table. In all, the sample holds about 380,000 clones, and roughly 87% of those were seen once. Almost 3% of the sample is in the top ten clones.

The sequencing sample was made of PBMCs or T cells enriched from blood (not recorded which). The source of this sequence is a woman in her 30s who had recovered from COVID-19.

The DNA sequence follows: TGTGCCAGCAGCCAAGCCAAGGCACTAGCGGGGCCTTCTGTCTACGAGCAGTACTTC. It codes for CASSQAKALAGPSVYEQYF. Recombination connected TRBV14 to TRBJ2-7, with 10 bases aligning to TRBD2. The CDR3 starts with the cysteine, ends with the phenylalanine, and has 19 residues. The retained sequence is limited to the CDR3, 57 bases, with the frame set at the first base. From a lookup of the germline V gene, CDR1 and CDR2 are SGHDN and FVKESK. Trimmed from V: 1 base; trimmed from J: 3 bases; junction bases lacking a gene match: 15.